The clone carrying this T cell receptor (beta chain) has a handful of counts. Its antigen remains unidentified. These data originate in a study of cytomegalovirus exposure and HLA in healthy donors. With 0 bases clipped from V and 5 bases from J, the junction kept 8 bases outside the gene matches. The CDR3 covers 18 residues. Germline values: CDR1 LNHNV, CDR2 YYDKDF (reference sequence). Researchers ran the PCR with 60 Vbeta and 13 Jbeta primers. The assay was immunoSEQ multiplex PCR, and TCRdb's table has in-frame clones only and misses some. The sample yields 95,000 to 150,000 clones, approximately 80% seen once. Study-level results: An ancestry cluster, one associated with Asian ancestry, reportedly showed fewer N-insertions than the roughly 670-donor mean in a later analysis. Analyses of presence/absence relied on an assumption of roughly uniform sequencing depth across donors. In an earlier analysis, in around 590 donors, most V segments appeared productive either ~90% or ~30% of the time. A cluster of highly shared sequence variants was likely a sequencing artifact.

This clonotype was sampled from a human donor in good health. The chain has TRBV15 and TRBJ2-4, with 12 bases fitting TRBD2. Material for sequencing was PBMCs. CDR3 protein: CATSRDPSGRASENIQYF. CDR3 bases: TGTGCCACCAGCAGAGATCCTAGCGGGAGGGCCAGCGAAAACATTCAGTACTTC.